These 18 T cell receptor beta chains came from one sample sequenced in a study of blood T cell repertoires in COVID-19. TCRdb's table, derived via immunoSEQ multiplex PCR, lists solely in-frame clones and lacks some. The sample carries approximately 360,000 clones, 70% to 90% recorded once. Sequenced input: PBMCs or T cells enriched from blood (not recorded which). The receptors were sampled from a woman in her 30s with acute COVID-19.

The chain joins TRBV9 to TRBJ2-7, with D possibly matching TRBD1 (5 bases). The CDR3 has 11 amino acids. Looked up from germline, CDR1 is SGDLS and CDR2 is YYNGEE. The germline V and J ends were trimmed by 3 bases and 4 bases, with 5 bases remaining between them. CDR3 loop: CASSEGYEQYF. In nucleotides, the CDR3 is TGTGCCAGCAGCGAGGGGTACGAGCAGTACTTC.

The chain recombines TRBV7-3 with TRBJ1-2; TRBD1 agrees at 9 bases. This CDR3 contains 15 residues. The germline CDR1 and CDR2 sequences are SGHTA and FQGTGA. J was trimmed by 8 bases and V by 5 bases; bases with no gene match: 12. The CDR3 nucleotides are TGTGCCAGCAGCATTTCCGGGACAGGGAGGGAGGGCTACACCTTC. Its translation: CASSISGTGREGYTF.

J is TRBJ2-3 and V is TRBV5-1; 7 bases are a match to TRBD1. CDR3 length: 16 residues. Germline V gives CDR1 SGHRS, CDR2 YFSETQ. V was clipped by 0 bases and J by 1 base; unmatched bases: 5. The CDR3 protein is CASSLVRGQGTDTQYF. The CDR3 DNA reads TGCGCCAGCAGCTTGGTAAGGGGGCAGGGCACAGATACGCAGTATTTT.

This clone was found a few times. The J gene is TRBJ1-4, the V gene TRBV3-1 (or the pseudogene TRBV3-2); 8 bases fit TRBD1. The CDR3 spans 15 residues. The V gene's germline CDR1 is LGHDT and CDR2 YNNKEL (reference sequence). The ends lost 0 bases at V and 8 bases at J; junction bases unmatched: 5. The CDR3 reads CASSQDWTGNEKLFF. The CDR3 DNA follows: TGTGCCAGCAGCCAAGACTGGACAGGGAACGAAAAACTGTTTTTT.

The chain uses TRBV7-9 and TRBJ1-2; TRBD1 is a possible D gene (6 bases). This CDR3 is 16 amino acids long. V lost 5 bases and J 6 bases, leaving 22 bases between the germline ends. Germline V gene data show CDR1 as SEHNR and CDR2 as FQNEAQ (reference sequence). The CDR3: CASSPLRGGRGNGYTF. CDR3 in DNA: TGTGCCAGCAGCCCCCTGCGCGGGGGCCGCGGGAATGGCTACACCTTC.

The chain carries TRBV28 and TRBJ1-1; 7 bases line up with TRBD1. The CDR3 runs 15 residues. Germline V gene lookup returns CDR1 MDHEN and CDR2 SYDVKM. Trimming cost V 11 bases and J 14 bases; bases outside gene matches: 26. The DNA of the CDR3 is TGTGCCTACCTTCCGAAAGGACAGGCGGTGCACTTGTTCTTCTTT. Translation: CAYLPKGQAVHLFFF.

The chain employs TRBV3-1 (or the pseudogene TRBV3-2) and TRBJ2-7; tentatively, D is TRBD2 (5 bases). The germline V gene has CDR1 LGHDT and CDR2 YNNKEL (reference sequence). V shed 1 base and J shed 4 bases, with 14 bases lying between them. This CDR3 is 15 amino acids long. CDR3 nucleotide sequence: TGTGCCAGCAGCCAAGTCTCACTTGGGAGTTACGAGCAGTACTTC. Translation: CASSQVSLGSYEQYF.

The chain recombines TRBV4-3 with TRBJ1-1, with unresolved D. Germline CDR1 reads LGHNA; CDR2 reads YSLEER. Between the trimmed V and J ends, which lost 2 bases and 7 bases, there was a span of 14 bases. The CDR3 extends over 14 amino acids. The DNA of the CDR3 is TGCGCCAGCAGCCAAATGGGTCCCCGGGTTGAAGCTTTCTTT. This gives the protein CASSQMGPRVEAFF.

This chain links TRBV7-2 with TRBJ1-1; D is possibly TRBD1 (6 bases). CDR1 is SGHTA and CDR2 is FQGNSA in the germline V gene. Between the trimmed V and J ends, which lost 5 bases and 10 bases, there was a span of 17 bases. This CDR3 spans 13 amino acids. The DNA for the CDR3 is TGTGCCAGCAGCGCCGAACAGGGTTATACAGCTTTCTTT. Amino acid sequence: CASSAEQGYTAFF.

This chain joins TRBV6-5 and TRBJ1-5, with a possible D match to TRBD1 (5 bases). Per the germline V gene, CDR1 is MNHEY and CDR2 is SVGAGI. V lost 6 bases and J lost 6, with 15 bases in between. This CDR3 region has 14 residues. The DNA for the CDR3 is TGTGCCAGCAGCCTCGGGGGGGGAGGTCAGCCCCAGCATTTT. Its translation is CASSLGGGGQPQHF.

The chain combines TRBV6-6 with TRBJ1-1, with TRBD1 as a possible D gene (5 bases). V lost 3 bases and J 4 bases, leaving 15 bases between the germline ends. In germline, CDR1 is MNHNY, CDR2 SVGAGI (reference sequence). The CDR3 loop spans 15 amino acids. Written as DNA, the CDR3 is TGTGCCAGCAGTTATTCTCGACCTACAGGCACTGAAGCTTTCTTT. Encoded protein: CASSYSRPTGTEAFF.

The V gene is TRBV2, the J gene TRBJ2-7; 11 bases fit TRBD2. This CDR3 has 16 residues. Germline V CDR1 and CDR2: SNHLY, FYNNEI. Trimming took 6 bases from V and 4 from J; bases not matched to a gene: 11. CDR3 nucleotide sequence: TGTGCCAGCAGGTACGACGTAACTAGCGGGAGTTACGAGCAGTACTTC. It specifies CASRYDVTSGSYEQYF.

The rearrangement links TRBV9 to TRBJ1-1, with 7 bases aligning to TRBD1. After removal of 2 bases from V and 10 bases from J, the junction contained 8 bases not matched to a gene. CDR3 length equals 13 residues. CDR1 and CDR2 (germline): SGDLS, YYNGEE. This CDR3 reads CASSVQTGTIAFF. CDR3 in DNA: TGTGCCAGCAGCGTTCAGACAGGGACGATAGCTTTCTTT.

V is TRBV11-2 and J is TRBJ2-7, with D hard to call. V lost 0 bases to trimming and J lost 3 bases, with 12 bases between them. This CDR3 comprises 15 residues. CDR1 and CDR2 (germline): SGHAT, FQNNGV. The CDR3 DNA sequence: TGTGCCAGCAGCTTAGAGGTGGGCCCATACTACGAGCAGTACTTC. Amino acid sequence: CASSLEVGPYYEQYF.

The chain joins TRBV7-3 to TRBJ2-2; maybe TRBD2 (6 bases). This CDR3 contains 16 residues. From germline, CDR1 is SGHTA and CDR2 FQGTGA. Deletions cut 2 bases from V and 2 bases from J, with 12 bases between. The CDR3 DNA sequence: TGTGCCAGCAGCTTAGTAGGAGGGCGCAACACCGGGGAGCTGTTTTTT. Translation: CASSLVGGRNTGELFF.

V is TRBV11-2 and J is TRBJ2-7; 7 bases match TRBD1. The CDR3 totals 15 residues. The junction had 7 bases not matched to a gene; V was cut back by 1 base and J by 4 bases. CDR1 SGHAT and CDR2 FQNNGV come from the germline V gene. CDR3 coding DNA: TGTGCCAGCAGCTTAGTCGGCAGGGGGACGTACGAGCAGTACTTC. This translates into CASSLVGRGTYEQYF.

Of note for this clone: An end of the junction differs from the germline gene, which may be a read error. V is TRBV24-1 and J is TRBJ2-2, with TRBD1 identical over 12 bases. Germline CDR1 KGHDR, CDR2 SFDVKD. The CDR3 sequence is 24 residues long. The CDR3 DNA is TGTGCCAACAGTGAATGCGGAGACTGTAACATTGTGGGGACAGGGGGCGCTCGGACCGGGGAGCTGTTTTTT. Protein product: CANSECGDCNIVGTGGARTGELFF.

This chain joins TRBV7-2 and TRBJ2-3, with TRBD2 as a possible D gene (6 bases). Germline V CDR1 and CDR2: SGHTA, FQGNSA. Trimming left V 5 bases short and J 3 bases short, with 15 bases between. The CDR3 is made up of 15 amino acids. The CDR3: CASSPHGTPTDTQYF. For the CDR3, the DNA is TGTGCCAGCAGCCCACATGGGACTCCGACAGATACGCAGTATTTT.